This T cell receptor beta chain emerged from a study of cytomegalovirus exposure and HLA in healthy donors. The CDR3 contains 16 residues. CDR1 SNHLY and CDR2 FYNNEI come from the germline V gene. V gave up 6 bases and J gave up 6 bases; unmatched junction bases: 12. Amplification used 60 Vbeta primers and 13 Jbeta primers. The protocol was immunoSEQ multiplex PCR, while the TCRdb copy is restricted to in-frame clones and leaves out a portion. In the table there are more than 100,000 clones, over 80% of which are singletons. The sample taken for sequencing was PBMCs. The chain recombines TRBV2 with TRBJ2-3; 10 nucleotides align to TRBD2. The receptor's source is a man aged 50-60 years in good health and CMV-seronegative. CDR3 DNA sequence: TGTGCCAGCAGCGAACTAGCGGGAATTCGGGGGGATACGCAGTATTTT. Its translation: CASSELAGIRGDTQYF.